The present TCR beta chain was sequenced within a study of siplizumab effects on memory and regulatory T cells. The repertoire was sequenced with immunoSEQ multiplex PCR; TCRdb's copy has only in-frame clones and lacks some. Of about 100,000 clones in the sample, about 93% were seen once. The TCR was taken from a human donor in good health. The material sequenced was CD4+ T cells sorted from blood.

The chain's CDR3 is CASSYGGEVEAFF. CDR3 DNA: TGTGCCAGCAGTTACGGTGGGGAAGTTGAAGCTTTCTTT. The chain employs TRBV6-5 and TRBJ1-1; D gene unclear. Germline V gene sequence: CDR1 MNHEY, CDR2 SVGAGI. Trimming removed 2 bases at V and 7 bases at J, with 11 bases between. This CDR3 has 13 amino acids.